The 30 T cell receptor beta chains below come from one sample, sequenced in a study of STAT3 mutations in large granular lymphocyte leukemia. Their recognized antigens are unknown. Data came from immunoSEQ multiplex PCR; TCRdb stores just in-frame clones and leaves some out. Counted here are around 2,200 clones, roughly 20% occurring once; the ten biggest clones make up under 80%. General observations from the study: Every T-LGLL patient had at least one immunodominant TCRbeta clonotype.

The sample comprised peripheral blood mononuclear cells. The receptors come from a man aged 60-69 years with T-cell large granular lymphocyte leukemia. Some clones in this sample may be carry-over from other donors' samples.

The chain carries TRBV9 and TRBJ2-3; D perhaps matches TRBD2 (7 bases). V lost 0 bases and J lost 1, with 12 bases in between. Germline CDR1 SGDLS, CDR2 YYNGEE. The CDR3 runs to 16 residues. CDR3 sequence: CASSVAAGAGTDTQYF. The CDR3, as DNA: TGTGCCAGCAGCGTAGCTGCGGGGGCCGGCACAGATACGCAGTATTTT.

The chain uses TRBV6-6 and TRBJ2-7; D not certain. Germline V lookup: CDR1 MNHNY, CDR2 SVGAGI (reference sequence). The CDR3 is made up of 15 amino acids. V shed 4 bases and J shed 0 bases, with 13 bases lying between them. CDR3 region: CASSSPTLSSYEQYF. CDR3 DNA sequence: TGTGCCAGCAGTTCGCCTACATTGAGCTCCTACGAGCAGTACTTC.

This clone was seen more than once but under ten times. The chain is built from TRBV7-9 and TRBJ2-5, with D unresolved. Germline V lookup: CDR1 SEHNR, CDR2 FQNEAQ (reference sequence). CDR3 length equals 14 residues. The germline V and J ends were trimmed by 3 bases and 0 bases, with 8 bases remaining between them. CDR3 DNA sequence: TGTGCCAGCAGCTTCTTGGGGAACCAAGAGACCCAGTACTTC. Its protein is CASSFLGNQETQYF.

The chain is built from TRBV7-2 and TRBJ1-3, with a weak D call TRBD1 (5 bases). The CDR3 consists of 15 residues. The V end lost 3 bases, the J end lost 0 bases, and 9 bases lay between the germline ends. CDR1 is SGHTA and CDR2 is FQGNSA in the germline V gene. CDR3 DNA sequence: TGTGCCAGCAGCTTGGGACCTAGCTCTGGAAACACCATATATTTT. Translation: CASSLGPSSGNTIYF.

V is TRBV23-1 and J is TRBJ1-2; tentative D call: TRBD1 (6 bases). TRBV23-1 carries the ORF label, with uncertain function. CDR3 length equals 15 residues. V lost 0 bases and J lost 3, with 11 bases in between. The CDR3 protein is CASSQSGADYYGYTF. CDR3 in DNA: TGCGCCAGCAGTCAATCGGGGGCAGACTACTATGGCTACACCTTC.

With respect to this clone: The DNA is left out, because the CDR3 cannot be placed on it with certainty; the CDR3 is given as TCRdb lists it. This chain links TRBV21-1 with TRBJ1-5; the table's D call TRBD1 went unverified against the DNA. TRBV21-1 is described as a pseudogene. Ends included, the CDR3 has 17 residues. The CDR3 loop reads CASSRVGQGARYQPQHF.

The CDR3 nucleotides read TGTGCCAGCAGCTTAGTCGGCTCTGGAAACACCATATATTTT. Its protein product is CASSLVGSGNTIYF. This chain links TRBV7-9 with TRBJ1-3; D call uncertain. The CDR3 length is 14 residues. CDR1 SEHNR and CDR2 FQNEAQ come from the germline V gene (reference sequence). V was trimmed by 1 base and J by 0 bases, leaving 4 bases between them.

Judged by abundance, this clone is large. The chain recombines TRBV4-3 with TRBJ1-1, with D maybe TRBD1 (5 bases). The V end lost 0 bases, the J end lost 10 bases, and 15 bases lay between the germline ends. This CDR3 spans 14 amino acids. Germline loops: CDR1 LGHNA, CDR2 YSLEER. DNA for the CDR3: TGCGCCAGCAGCCAAGATCGCGGGGACGGTCGAGCTTTCTTT. Translated: CASSQDRGDGRAFF.

This clone was detected a few times. This rearrangement joins TRBV19 to TRBJ2-7; D ambiguous. Per germline, CDR1 LNHDA and CDR2 SQIVND (reference sequence). The CDR3 covers 16 residues. Trimming left V 7 bases short and J 3 bases short, with 22 bases between. CDR3 region: CASIRMTVSRDYEQYV. CDR3 coding DNA: TGTGCCAGTATCAGAATGACGGTTTCCCGAGACTACGAGCAGTACGTC.

The rearrangement joins TRBV29-1 to TRBJ2-7; maybe TRBD2 (6 bases). Germline V gene data show CDR1 as SQVTM and CDR2 as ANQGSEA. The V end was cut by 2 bases, the J end by 6 bases, with 11 bases between. The CDR3 covers 12 residues. The CDR3 nucleotides are TGCAGCGTTGAACGGAACGGGGGCGAGCAGTACTTC. It translates to CSVERNGGEQYF.

This clone was observed a handful of times. The chain recombines TRBV7-8 with TRBJ2-3; TRBD1 aligns across 10 bases. Germline assignment: CDR1 SGHVS and CDR2 FQNEAQ. Trimming at V came to 5 bases and at J to 5 bases, leaving 10 bases not matched to a gene. CDR3 length equals 16 residues. For the CDR3, the DNA is TGTGCCAGCAGCATTCTCGGGACAGGGGCGGTAGATACGCAGTATTTT. It codes for CASSILGTGAVDTQYF.

The V call is TRBV30, the J call TRBJ1-6; possibly TRBD1 for D (6 bases). V was clipped by 4 bases and J by 10 bases, with 17 bases between them. CDR1 is GTSNPN, CDR2 SVGIG, per germline (reference sequence). The CDR3 has 14 residues. The CDR3 DNA reads TGTGCCTGGACGGAGGGGGGGGATTCGTCACCCCTCCACTTT. Its protein product is CAWTEGGDSSPLHF.

The J gene is TRBJ2-3, the V gene TRBV2, with 8 positions matching TRBD1. Losses at the gene ends were 9 bases for V and 14 bases for J; bases not matched to a gene: 16. The CDR3 spans 13 residues. From germline, CDR1 is SNHLY and CDR2 FYNNEI. As DNA, the CDR3 is TGTGCCAGTCTTCAGGACGTGACAGGGGTCGGGTATTTT. Translation: CASLQDVTGVGYF.

V and J are TRBV9 and TRBJ1-6; D is unclear. Germline CDR1 SGDLS, CDR2 YYNGEE. The CDR3 runs 15 residues. V lost 1 base and J 7 bases, leaving 12 bases between the germline ends. Written as DNA, the CDR3 is TGTGCCAGCAGCGTAAACGGGTTTCCCAATTCACCCCTCCACTTT. This sequence encodes CASSVNGFPNSPLHF.

This clone has a handful of counts. The chain carries TRBV6-5 and TRBJ2-1; D call uncertain. The CDR3 consists of 13 residues. V lost 0 bases to trimming and J lost 9 bases, with 9 bases between them. Looked up from germline, CDR1 is MNHEY and CDR2 is SVGAGI. Here the CDR3 DNA reads TGTGCCAGCAGTTACTCTCCCCTTGGTGAGCAGTTCTTC. Translation gives CASSYSPLGEQFF.

This clone has more than one count but fewer than ten. V gene TRBV5-4 combines with J gene TRBJ2-3; D is unclear. The ends were cut back, 4 bases at V and 6 bases at J, with 6 bases in the middle. This CDR3 spans 11 amino acids. Looked up from germline, CDR1 is SGHNT and CDR2 is YYREEE (reference sequence). CDR3 protein: CASSAEDTQYF. Here the CDR3 DNA reads TGTGCCAGCAGCGCCGAGGATACGCAGTATTTT.

V usage is TRBV5-6 and J usage is TRBJ2-7; D possibly corresponds to TRBD1 (7 bases). The V gene lost 4 bases and the J gene lost 6 bases, with 14 bases spanning the gap. Germline V gene sequence: CDR1 SGHDT, CDR2 YYEEEE. The CDR3 has 13 residues. CDR3 nucleotides: TGTGCCAGCAGCCAGTATCAGGGGGGCGAGCAGTACTTC. Its protein product is CASSQYQGGEQYF.

This clone came up a few times. The chain has TRBV14 and TRBJ2-3, with 10 bases identical to TRBD2. V shed 5 bases, J shed 7 bases, and the junction held 12 bases outside the gene matches. The CDR3 contains 16 residues. Germline V gene lookup returns CDR1 SGHDN and CDR2 FVKESK. Here the CDR3 reads CASSYRTSGGRNTQYF. The CDR3 DNA follows: TGTGCCAGCAGCTACCGGACTAGCGGAGGGAGGAATACGCAGTATTTT.

In its sample, this clone was seen a few times. J is TRBJ2-3 and V is TRBV15; D is perhaps TRBD2 (6 bases). Trimming cost V 8 bases and J 4 bases, with 13 bases left between them. Germline V gene lookup returns CDR1 LNHNV and CDR2 YYDKDF (reference sequence). The CDR3 totals 13 residues. CDR3: CATGGTRADTQYF. The CDR3 DNA is TGTGCCACCGGGGGGACTCGAGCAGATACGCAGTATTTT.

This clone has only a few counts. This chain connects TRBV5-1 to TRBJ2-5; 8 positions match TRBD2. Trimming at V came to 1 base and at J to 5 bases, leaving 7 bases not matched to a gene. From germline, CDR1 is SGHRS and CDR2 YFSETQ. The CDR3 is made up of 15 amino acids. The CDR3 here is CASSLFRGGRETQYF. The CDR3 coding sequence is TGCGCCAGCAGCTTGTTTCGGGGGGGCCGGGAGACCCAGTACTTC.

The J gene is TRBJ2-5, the V gene TRBV5-1; possibly TRBD1 or TRBD2 for D (5 bases each). Trimming pared 4 bases from V and 7 bases from J, leaving 17 bases between. This CDR3 has 14 amino acids. Germline CDR1 and CDR2: SGHRS and YFSETQ. The CDR3 here is CASSTGAGGVTQYF. The CDR3 nucleotides are TGCGCCAGCAGCACCGGGGCTGGTGGCGTGACCCAGTACTTC.

This clone was seen a few times. The CDR3 region has the DNA TGTGCCAGCAGTGAAGGGTACAATGAGCAGTTCTTC. It translates to CASSEGYNEQFF. The chain links TRBV2 to TRBJ2-1; no clear D gene. Trimming pared 1 base from V and 4 bases from J, leaving 2 bases between. CDR3 length: 12 amino acids. Germline CDR1 and CDR2: SNHLY and FYNNEI.

This clone was picked up a small number of times. The J gene is TRBJ1-2, the V gene TRBV18; tentatively, D is TRBD1 (5 bases). The V gene's germline CDR1 is KGHSH and CDR2 LQKENI. Trimming left V 2 bases short and J 2 bases short, with 9 bases between. This CDR3 contains 14 residues. The CDR3 region has the DNA TGTGCCAGCTCACCAGGGACCGCGAACTATGGCTACACCTTC. Protein: CASSPGTANYGYTF.

V gene TRBV6-5 combines with J gene TRBJ1-3; D ambiguous. V was trimmed by 7 bases and J by 4 bases, leaving 14 bases between them. This CDR3 is 14 amino acids long. In germline, CDR1 is MNHEY, CDR2 SVGAGI. The CDR3 bases are TGTGCCAGCAAGTCGGTAGGGCGAGGAAACACCATATATTTT. This encodes CASKSVGRGNTIYF.

V and J are TRBV7-9 and TRBJ2-6; tentatively, D is TRBD2 (6 bases). V was cut by 4 bases and J by 1 base, with 17 bases left in between. Germline-derived CDR1 and CDR2 are SEHNR and FQNEAQ (reference sequence). The CDR3 has 18 amino acids. The DNA for the CDR3 is TGTGCCAGCAGCTCCAGCTCCGCAGGGACTTCTGGGGCCAACGTCCTGACTTTC. Protein product: CASSSSSAGTSGANVLTF.

The chain is built from TRBV27 and TRBJ2-7; TRBD1 matches 7 bases. V lost 6 bases to trimming and J lost 0 bases; unmatched junction nucleotides: 2. The germline V gene encodes CDR1 MNHEY and CDR2 SMNVEV (reference sequence). The CDR3 totals 13 residues. The CDR3 sequence: CASRGGSSYEQYF. The CDR3 nucleotides read TGTGCCAGCAGAGGGGGCAGCTCCTACGAGCAGTACTTC.

The V and J genes are TRBV5-1 and TRBJ2-5, with D perhaps TRBD1 (5 bases). Germline V gene data show CDR1 as SGHRS and CDR2 as YFSETQ. V lost 4 bases to trimming and J lost 0 bases, with 13 bases between them. The CDR3 is made up of 15 amino acids. CDR3 sequence (DNA): TGCGCCAGCAGCCTGGGGCCCCGAAACCAAGAGACCCAGTACTTC. Protein sequence: CASSLGPRNQETQYF. The whole variable domain, filled in from reference TRBV5-1 and TRBJ2-5, reads KAGVTQTPRYLIKTRGQQVTLSCSPISGHRSVSWYQQTPGQGLQFLFEYFSETQRNKGNFPGRFSGRQFSNSRSEMNVSTLELGDSALYLCASSLGPRNQETQYFGPGTRLLVL.

The chain joins TRBV9 to TRBJ2-7; no firm D call. Per germline, CDR1 SGDLS and CDR2 YYNGEE. Trimming removed 0 bases from V and 6 bases from J, with 7 bases in between. The CDR3 totals 12 residues. CDR3 sequence reads: CASSVVSCEQYV. The CDR3 DNA follows: TGTGCCAGCAGCGTAGTGAGTTGCGAGCAGTACGTC.

The CDR3: CAWSSRSLSGEQYF. The CDR3 bases are TGTGCCTGGAGTTCGAGGAGTTTAAGCGGTGAGCAGTACTTC. The J gene is TRBJ2-7, the V gene TRBV30; D is possibly TRBD2 (5 bases). The germline V gene encodes CDR1 GTSNPN and CDR2 SVGIG (reference sequence). This CDR3 region has 14 residues. V lost 2 bases to trimming and J lost 7 bases, with 18 bases between them.

The V call is TRBV4-3, the J call TRBJ2-1; 13 bases line up with TRBD2. The CDR3 length is 16 residues. Trimming removed 1 base from V and 9 bases from J; junction bases left unmatched: 6. Germline V gene sequence: CDR1 LGHNA, CDR2 YSLEER. CDR3 coding DNA: TGCGCCAGCAGCCAAGCCGGACTAGCGGGAGTTGGTGAGCAGTTCTTC. Amino acids: CASSQAGLAGVGEQFF.